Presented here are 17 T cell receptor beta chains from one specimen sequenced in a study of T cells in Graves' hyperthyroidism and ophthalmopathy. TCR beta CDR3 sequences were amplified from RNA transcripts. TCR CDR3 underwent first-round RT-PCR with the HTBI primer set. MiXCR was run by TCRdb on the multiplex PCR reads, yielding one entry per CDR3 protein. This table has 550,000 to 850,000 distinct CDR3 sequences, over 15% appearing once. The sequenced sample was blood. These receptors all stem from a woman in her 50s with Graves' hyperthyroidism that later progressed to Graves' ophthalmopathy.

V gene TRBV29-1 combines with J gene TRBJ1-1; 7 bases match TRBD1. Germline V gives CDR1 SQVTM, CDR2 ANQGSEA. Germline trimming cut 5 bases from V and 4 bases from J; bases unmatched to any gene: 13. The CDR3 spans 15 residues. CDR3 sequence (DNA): TGCAGCGTTATCCAGGACAGGAGCAGACTCACTGAAGCTTTCTTT. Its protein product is CSVIQDRSRLTEAFF.

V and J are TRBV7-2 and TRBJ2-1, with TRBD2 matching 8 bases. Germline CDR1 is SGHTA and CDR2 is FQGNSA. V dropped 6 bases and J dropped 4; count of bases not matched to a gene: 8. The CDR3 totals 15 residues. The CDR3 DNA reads TGTGCCAGCAGTCCCGGGGGGGCTGCGTACAATGAGCAGTTCTTC. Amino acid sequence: CASSPGGAAYNEQFF.

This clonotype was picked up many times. CDR3 in amino acids: CASSSFGTGVTDTQYF. In nucleotides, the CDR3 is TGTGCCAGCAGCTCCTTTGGGACAGGGGTGACAGATACGCAGTATTTT. The J gene is TRBJ2-3, the V gene TRBV7-3; 10 bases agree with TRBD1. There are 16 residues in the CDR3. V lost 4 bases and J lost 3; bases outside the gene matches: 7. Germline loops: CDR1 SGHTA, CDR2 FQGTGA.

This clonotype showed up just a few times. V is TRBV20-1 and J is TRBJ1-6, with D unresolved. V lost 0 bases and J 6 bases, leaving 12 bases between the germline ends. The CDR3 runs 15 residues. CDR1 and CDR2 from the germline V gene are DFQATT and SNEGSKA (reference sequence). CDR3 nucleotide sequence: TGCAGTGCTAGAGAAACAGTCGACCTTAATTCACCCCTCCACTTT. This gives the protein CSARETVDLNSPLHF.

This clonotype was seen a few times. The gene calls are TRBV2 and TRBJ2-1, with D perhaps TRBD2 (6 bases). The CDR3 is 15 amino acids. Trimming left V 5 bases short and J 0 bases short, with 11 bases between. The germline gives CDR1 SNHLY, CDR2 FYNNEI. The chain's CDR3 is CASSRDSASYNEQFF. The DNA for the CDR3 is TGTGCCAGCAGTAGGGACTCGGCCTCCTACAATGAGCAGTTCTTC.

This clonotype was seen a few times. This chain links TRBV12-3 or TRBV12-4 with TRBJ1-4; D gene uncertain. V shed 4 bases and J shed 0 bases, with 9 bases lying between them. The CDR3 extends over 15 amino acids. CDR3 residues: CASSWTGATNEKLFF. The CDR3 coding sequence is TGTGCCAGCAGTTGGACCGGGGCAACTAATGAAAAACTGTTTTTT.

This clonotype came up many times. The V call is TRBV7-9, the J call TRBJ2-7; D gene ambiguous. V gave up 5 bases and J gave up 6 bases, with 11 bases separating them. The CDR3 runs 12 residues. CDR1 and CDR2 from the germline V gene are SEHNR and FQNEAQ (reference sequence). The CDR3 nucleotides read TGTGCCAGCAGCCTTAATGCCGCCGAGCAGTACTTC. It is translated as CASSLNAAEQYF.

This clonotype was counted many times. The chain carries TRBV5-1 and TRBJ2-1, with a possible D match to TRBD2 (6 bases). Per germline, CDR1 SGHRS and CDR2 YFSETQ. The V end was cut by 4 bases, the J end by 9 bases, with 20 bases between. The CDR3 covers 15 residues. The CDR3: CASSATGSPGGEQFF. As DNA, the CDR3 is TGCGCCAGCAGCGCCACCGGGTCACCCGGGGGTGAGCAGTTCTTC.

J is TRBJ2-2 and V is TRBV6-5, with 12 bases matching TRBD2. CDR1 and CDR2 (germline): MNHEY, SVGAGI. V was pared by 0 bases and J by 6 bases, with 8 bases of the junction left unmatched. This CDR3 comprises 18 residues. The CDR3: CASSYSPSGGAEAGELFF. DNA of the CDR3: TGTGCCAGCAGTTACTCGCCTAGCGGGGGGGCCGAGGCCGGGGAGCTGTTTTTT.

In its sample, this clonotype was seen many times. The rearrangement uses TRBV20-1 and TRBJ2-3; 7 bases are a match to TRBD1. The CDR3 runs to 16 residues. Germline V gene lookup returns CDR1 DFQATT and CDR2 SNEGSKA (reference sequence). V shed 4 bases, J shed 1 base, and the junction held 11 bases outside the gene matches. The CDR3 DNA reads TGCAGTGCTAACCCAGGGGGTAGGCCTGGCACAGATACGCAGTATTTT. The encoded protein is CSANPGGRPGTDTQYF.

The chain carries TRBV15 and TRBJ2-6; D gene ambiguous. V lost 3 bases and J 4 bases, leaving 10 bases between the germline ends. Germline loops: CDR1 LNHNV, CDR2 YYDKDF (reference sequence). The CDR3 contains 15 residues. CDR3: CATSRAGPGANVLTF. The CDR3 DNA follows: TGTGCCACCAGCAGGGCTGGACCCGGGGCCAACGTCCTGACTTTC. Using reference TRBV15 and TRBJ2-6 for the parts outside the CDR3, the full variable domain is DAMVIQNPRYQVTQFGKPVTLSCSQTLNHNVMYWYQQKSSQAPKLLFHYYDKDFNNEADTPDNFQSRRPNTSFCFLDIRSPGLGDTAMYLCATSRAGPGANVLTFGAGSRLTVL.

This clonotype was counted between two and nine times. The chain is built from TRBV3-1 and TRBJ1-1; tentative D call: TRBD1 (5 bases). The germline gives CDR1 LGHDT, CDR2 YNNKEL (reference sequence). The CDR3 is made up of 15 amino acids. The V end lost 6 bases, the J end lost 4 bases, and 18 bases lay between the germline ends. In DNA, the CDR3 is TGTGCCAGCAGGCAAATCAGGGACCGTGGCACTGAAGCTTTCTTT. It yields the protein CASRQIRDRGTEAFF.

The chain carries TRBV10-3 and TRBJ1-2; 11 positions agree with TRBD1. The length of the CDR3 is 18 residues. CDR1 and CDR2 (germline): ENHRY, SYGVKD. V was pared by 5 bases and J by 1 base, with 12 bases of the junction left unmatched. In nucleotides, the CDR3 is TGTGCCATCAGTTCCTCAGGACAGGGGGCCCCTTTTAACTATGGCTACACCTTC. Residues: CAISSSGQGAPFNYGYTF.

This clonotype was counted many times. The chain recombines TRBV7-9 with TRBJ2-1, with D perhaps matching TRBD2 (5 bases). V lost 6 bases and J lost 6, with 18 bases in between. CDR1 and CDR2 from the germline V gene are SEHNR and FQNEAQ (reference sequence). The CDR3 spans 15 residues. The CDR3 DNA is TGTGCCAGCAGTTCTGATTCTCGCCGGGGCAATGAGCAGTTCTTC. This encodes CASSSDSRRGNEQFF.

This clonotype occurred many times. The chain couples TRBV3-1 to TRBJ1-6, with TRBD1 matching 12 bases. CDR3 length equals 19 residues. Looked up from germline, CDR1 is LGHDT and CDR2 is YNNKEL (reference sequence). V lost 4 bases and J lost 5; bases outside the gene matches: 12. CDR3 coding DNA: TGTGCCAGCAGCCGATACGCCGGGACAGGGGGCGCGGATAATTCACCCCTCCACTTT. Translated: CASSRYAGTGGADNSPLHF.

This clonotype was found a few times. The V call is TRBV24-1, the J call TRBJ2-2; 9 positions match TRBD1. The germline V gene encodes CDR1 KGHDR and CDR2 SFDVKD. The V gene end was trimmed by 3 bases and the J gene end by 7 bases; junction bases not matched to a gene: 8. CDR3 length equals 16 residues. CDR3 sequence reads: CATSDPGQGIVGELFF. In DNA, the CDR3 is TGTGCCACCAGTGATCCGGGACAGGGTATTGTCGGGGAGCTGTTTTTT.

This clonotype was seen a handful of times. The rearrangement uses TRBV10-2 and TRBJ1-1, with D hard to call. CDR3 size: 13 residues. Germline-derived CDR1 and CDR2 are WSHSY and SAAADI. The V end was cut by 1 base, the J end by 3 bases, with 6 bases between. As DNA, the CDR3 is TGCGCCAGCAGTGAGTGGAGCTACACTGAAGCTTTCTTT. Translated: CASSEWSYTEAFF.